Following are 24 T cell receptor beta chains from one sample sequenced in a study of early stage breast cancer tumors. TCRdb's copy holds only in-frame clones and misses some; the assay was immunoSEQ multiplex PCR. Seen here are around 53,000 clones, about 89% observed once, and the top ten hold 4% to 5.5%. The sample consisted of blood. The receptors here all came from a person aged 65 to 85 with breast cancer.

V is TRBV6-5 and J is TRBJ1-1; no reliable D call. Germline loops: CDR1 MNHEY, CDR2 SVGAGI. There are 14 residues in the CDR3. V lost 0 bases and J lost 1, with 6 bases in between. In DNA, the CDR3 is TGTGCCAGCAGTTACTCTGCGGGGAACACTGAAGCTTTCTTT. It yields the protein CASSYSAGNTEAFF.

This clone has a single count. In DNA, the CDR3 is TGTGCCATCAGCGGGACAGGGGATGGCTACACCTTC. It codes for CAISGTGDGYTF. This chain joins TRBV10-3 and TRBJ1-2; 10 bases agree with TRBD1. The J segment lost 6 bases and the V segment lost 6 bases, leaving 1 base of the junction unmatched. The CDR3 has 12 residues. Germline CDR1 reads ENHRY; CDR2 reads SYGVKD.

The rearrangement uses TRBV5-6 and TRBJ1-5; possible D gene TRBD1, 6 bases. Trimming cost V 1 base and J 2 bases, with 13 bases left between them. This CDR3 spans 16 amino acids. Germline loops: CDR1 SGHDT, CDR2 YYEEEE. The CDR3 protein is CASSLLIGGGNQPQHF. The CDR3 DNA reads TGTGCCAGCAGCTTGCTAATTGGGGGCGGCAATCAGCCCCAGCATTTT.

The V and J genes are TRBV6-5 and TRBJ1-2; D not certain. From germline, CDR1 is MNHEY and CDR2 SVGAGI. The CDR3 contains 15 residues. V gave up 6 bases and J gave up 4 bases, with 18 bases separating them. The CDR3 reads CASSDGRGDSYGYTF. The CDR3 nucleotides are TGTGCCAGCAGCGATGGACGGGGAGATAGCTATGGCTACACCTTC.

The chain recombines TRBV9 with TRBJ2-3; 8 bases agree with TRBD2. Germline V gene data show CDR1 as SGDLS and CDR2 as YYNGEE. This CDR3 is 17 amino acids long. The J segment lost 2 bases and the V segment lost 0 bases, leaving 8 bases of the junction unmatched. The CDR3 DNA reads TGTGCCAGCAGCGTAGCTCTTACGGGGGGGCCCACAGATACGCAGTATTTT. Protein: CASSVALTGGPTDTQYF.

This sequence joins TRBV25-1 and TRBJ1-1, with TRBD1 matching 7 bases. Germline values: CDR1 MGHDK, CDR2 SYGVNS. The CDR3 runs 13 residues. J was trimmed by 7 bases and V by 6 bases; bases with no gene match: 8. The CDR3, as DNA: TGTGCCAGCAGAAACCATCAGGGGGTTGAAGCTTTCTTT. Its translation is CASRNHQGVEAFF.

The J gene is TRBJ1-5, the V gene TRBV5-8; D unresolved. Germline V gene sequence: CDR1 SGHTS, CDR2 YDEGEE. V lost 4 bases and J lost 7, with 9 bases in between. The CDR3 sequence is 12 residues long. The CDR3 DNA reads TGTGCCAGCAGCCGAGCGGGGCAGCCCCAGCATTTT. It specifies CASSRAGQPQHF.

This clone was detected only once. The chain uses TRBV5-4 and TRBJ1-6, with TRBD1 matching 8 bases. V trimming: 0 bases; J trimming: 7 bases; junction bases outside the gene matches: 6. CDR1 is SGHNT, CDR2 YYREEE, per germline (reference sequence). The CDR3 has 16 amino acids. CDR3 protein: CASSLAGGRRNSPLHF. In nucleotides, the CDR3 is TGTGCCAGCAGCTTGGCAGGGGGCAGGAGGAATTCACCCCTCCACTTT.

This clone was found once. The J gene is TRBJ1-5, the V gene TRBV10-3; tentatively, D is TRBD1 (6 bases). CDR1 is ENHRY and CDR2 is SYGVKD in the germline V gene. The CDR3 is made up of 17 amino acids. V lost 3 bases and J 6 bases, leaving 21 bases between the germline ends. The CDR3 nucleotides are TGTGCCATCAGTGATGAGGCGGGGGGCCCCTCAGGTCAGCCCCAGCATTTT. It yields the protein CAISDEAGGPSGQPQHF.

This chain links TRBV6-5 with TRBJ1-4, with 7 bases lining up with TRBD1. Germline CDR1 reads MNHEY; CDR2 reads SVGAGI. This CDR3 is 16 amino acids long. V shed 0 bases and J 6 bases; nucleotides not matched to a gene: 7. CDR3 sequence reads: CASSYSPDRVDEKLFF. In nucleotides, the CDR3 is TGTGCCAGCAGTTACTCTCCCGACAGGGTCGATGAAAAACTGTTTTTT.

V is TRBV30 and J is TRBJ2-4; D is possibly TRBD1 (5 bases). This CDR3 is 12 amino acids long. V shed 2 bases and J shed 6 bases, with 8 bases lying between them. CDR1 is GTSNPN and CDR2 is SVGIG in the germline V gene (reference sequence). CDR3 loop: CAWSRGGNIQYF. CDR3 bases: TGTGCCTGGAGTAGGGGTGGAAACATTCAGTACTTC.

The rearrangement uses TRBV5-1 and TRBJ1-2; D call uncertain. CDR1 and CDR2 from the germline V gene are SGHRS and YFSETQ. V was cut by 3 bases and J by 5 bases, with 14 bases left in between. The CDR3 consists of 14 residues. This CDR3 reads CASSSEEGGYGYTF. CDR3 DNA sequence: TGCGCCAGCAGCTCTGAGGAGGGCGGGTATGGCTACACCTTC.

The chain recombines TRBV30 with TRBJ2-3; 7 bases align to TRBD1. Losses at the gene ends were 0 bases for V and 6 bases for J; bases not matched to a gene: 30. Germline V CDR1 and CDR2: GTSNPN, SVGIG (reference sequence). This CDR3 spans 22 amino acids. The CDR3 loop reads CAWSVGFRLAGTEGTTMDTQYF. In DNA form, the CDR3 reads TGTGCCTGGAGTGTCGGCTTCCGTCTCGCCGGGACAGAGGGAACCACAATGGATACGCAGTATTTT.

The chain combines TRBV28 with TRBJ2-3; unclear D gene. Germline CDR1 and CDR2: MDHEN and SYDVKM. The CDR3 runs to 15 residues. Trimming took 2 bases from V and 4 from J, leaving 13 bases between them. The CDR3 reads CASSLTRALPDTQYF. The CDR3 DNA is TGTGCCAGCAGTTTAACAAGAGCGCTCCCAGATACGCAGTATTTT.

The chain has TRBV5-1 and TRBJ2-6; TRBD2 is a possible D gene (6 bases). CDR3 size: 18 residues. Trimming left V 0 bases short and J 4 bases short, with 17 bases between. Germline V gene data show CDR1 as SGHRS and CDR2 as YFSETQ. The CDR3 coding sequence is TGCGCCAGCAGCTTGGAACTTAAGGGACTTTTAGGGGCCAACGTCCTGACTTTC. Amino acids: CASSLELKGLLGANVLTF.

The V call is TRBV7-2, the J call TRBJ1-2; no firm D call. Germline-derived CDR1 and CDR2 are SGHTA and FQGNSA. This CDR3 region has 14 residues. The germline V and J ends were trimmed by 1 base and 4 bases, with 10 bases remaining between them. The CDR3 nucleotides are TGTGCCAGCAGCTTAGTTCCTCTGTCCTATGGCTACACCTTC. Translation gives CASSLVPLSYGYTF.

The chain uses TRBV9 and TRBJ2-7; 7 bases fit TRBD1. The CDR3 is 15 residues long. The germline V gene encodes CDR1 SGDLS and CDR2 YYNGEE. With 1 base clipped from V and 1 base from J, the junction kept 5 bases outside the gene matches. The CDR3 spells CASSVLGGSSYEQYF. Here the CDR3 DNA reads TGTGCCAGCAGCGTACTAGGGGGCAGTTCCTACGAGCAGTACTTC.

The CDR3 reads CASSFFASRFTGELFF. CDR3 bases: TGTGCCAGCAGCTTTTTTGCTAGCCGGTTCACCGGGGAGCTGTTTTTT. The rearrangement uses TRBV5-4 and TRBJ2-2; TRBD2 is a possible D gene (5 bases). Germline CDR1 reads SGHNT; CDR2 reads YYREEE (reference sequence). CDR3 size: 16 residues. The V and J ends lost 2 bases and 4 bases respectively, with 15 bases between them.

The chain has TRBV4-2 and TRBJ2-7; D remains unclear. There are 14 residues in the CDR3. CDR1 is LGHNA and CDR2 is YNFKEQ in the germline V gene. Deletions cut 1 base from V and 0 bases from J, with 7 bases between. The CDR3 region has the DNA TGTGCCAGCAGCCAAGCCCACTACTCCTACGAGCAGTACTTC. Amino acids: CASSQAHYSYEQYF.

This clone was seen only once. The genes are TRBV6-5 and TRBJ1-2, with a possible D match to TRBD1 (6 bases). The CDR3 sequence is 12 residues long. Germline lookup yields CDR1 MNHEY and CDR2 SVGAGI. V lost 5 bases, J lost 7 bases, and 11 bases lay in between. CDR3 residues: CASSEWTVGYTF. CDR3 DNA sequence: TGTGCCAGCAGTGAATGGACAGTTGGCTACACCTTC.

The rearrangement links TRBV7-2 to TRBJ1-2; D call uncertain. This CDR3 contains 14 residues. Trimming shortened V by 5 bases and J by 2 bases, and 12 bases separated the two germline ends. The germline V gene encodes CDR1 SGHTA and CDR2 FQGNSA. CDR3 region: CASSLGLINYGYTF. In nucleotides, the CDR3 is TGTGCCAGCAGCCTAGGACTGATCAACTATGGCTACACCTTC.

The chain is built from TRBV25-1 and TRBJ2-3, with no clear D. Deletions cut 2 bases from V and 1 base from J, with 7 bases between. The CDR3 sequence is 14 residues long. Germline V gene data show CDR1 as MGHDK and CDR2 as SYGVNS. The CDR3 DNA reads TGTGCCAGCAGTGAAAGAAGCGGCACAGATACGCAGTATTTT. Protein: CASSERSGTDTQYF.

The chain carries TRBV6-5 and TRBJ2-2, with D possibly TRBD1 on 6 matching bases. The germline V gene encodes CDR1 MNHEY and CDR2 SVGAGI. Between the trimmed V and J ends, which lost 5 bases and 1 base, there was a span of 8 bases. This CDR3 comprises 14 residues. The CDR3 coding sequence is TGTGCCAGCAGTAAACAGGGGAACACCGGGGAGCTGTTTTTT. As protein: CASSKQGNTGELFF.

V and J are TRBV7-6 and TRBJ2-7, with 9 nucleotides matching TRBD2. J lost 7 bases, V lost 1 base, and 5 bases had no gene match. The CDR3 covers 14 residues. The germline V gene encodes CDR1 SGHVS and CDR2 FNYEAQ. The CDR3 DNA reads as TGTGCCAGCAGCTTAGGTCCTAGCGGGAAGGAGCAGTACTTC. It is translated as CASSLGPSGKEQYF.